Included here is one T cell receptor (beta chain) sequence, with context. The antigen is unknown. Expressed TCRB transcripts were sequenced because the isolated RNA had all been reverse transcribed beforehand. An average of around 3.9 million reads was obtained for naive, central memory and regulatory T cell samples. Sequencing used immunoSEQ multiplex PCR; TCRdb keeps in-frame clones, though not all of them. This sample has around 300,000 clones, with about 15% found just once. Sorted CD4+ subsets: naive, central memory, regulatory, stem cell-like memory (CD45RO/CCR7/CD25/CD127/CD95/CD27 panel). This record belongs to a study of beta chain features in type 1 diabetes. Findings and limits, study-wide: Possible PCR preference for shorter templates applied equally to patients and controls. A definitive answer on HLA type influencing TCRB rearrangement was not reached here. Across all four CD4+ subsets, people with type 1 diabetes showed modestly shorter TCRB CDR3s.

In germline, CDR1 is MDHEN, CDR2 SYDVKM. The length of the CDR3 is 14 residues. V dropped 6 bases and J dropped 2 bases, with 13 bases sitting between them. The clonotype was recovered from a young man with type 1 diabetes. The chain has TRBV28 and TRBJ2-5; no clear D gene. The specimen sequenced was naive CD4+ T cells from blood. CDR3: CASSLVGAQETQYF. The CDR3 DNA reads TGTGCCAGCAGCCTGGTAGGAGCTCAAGAGACCCAGTACTTC.